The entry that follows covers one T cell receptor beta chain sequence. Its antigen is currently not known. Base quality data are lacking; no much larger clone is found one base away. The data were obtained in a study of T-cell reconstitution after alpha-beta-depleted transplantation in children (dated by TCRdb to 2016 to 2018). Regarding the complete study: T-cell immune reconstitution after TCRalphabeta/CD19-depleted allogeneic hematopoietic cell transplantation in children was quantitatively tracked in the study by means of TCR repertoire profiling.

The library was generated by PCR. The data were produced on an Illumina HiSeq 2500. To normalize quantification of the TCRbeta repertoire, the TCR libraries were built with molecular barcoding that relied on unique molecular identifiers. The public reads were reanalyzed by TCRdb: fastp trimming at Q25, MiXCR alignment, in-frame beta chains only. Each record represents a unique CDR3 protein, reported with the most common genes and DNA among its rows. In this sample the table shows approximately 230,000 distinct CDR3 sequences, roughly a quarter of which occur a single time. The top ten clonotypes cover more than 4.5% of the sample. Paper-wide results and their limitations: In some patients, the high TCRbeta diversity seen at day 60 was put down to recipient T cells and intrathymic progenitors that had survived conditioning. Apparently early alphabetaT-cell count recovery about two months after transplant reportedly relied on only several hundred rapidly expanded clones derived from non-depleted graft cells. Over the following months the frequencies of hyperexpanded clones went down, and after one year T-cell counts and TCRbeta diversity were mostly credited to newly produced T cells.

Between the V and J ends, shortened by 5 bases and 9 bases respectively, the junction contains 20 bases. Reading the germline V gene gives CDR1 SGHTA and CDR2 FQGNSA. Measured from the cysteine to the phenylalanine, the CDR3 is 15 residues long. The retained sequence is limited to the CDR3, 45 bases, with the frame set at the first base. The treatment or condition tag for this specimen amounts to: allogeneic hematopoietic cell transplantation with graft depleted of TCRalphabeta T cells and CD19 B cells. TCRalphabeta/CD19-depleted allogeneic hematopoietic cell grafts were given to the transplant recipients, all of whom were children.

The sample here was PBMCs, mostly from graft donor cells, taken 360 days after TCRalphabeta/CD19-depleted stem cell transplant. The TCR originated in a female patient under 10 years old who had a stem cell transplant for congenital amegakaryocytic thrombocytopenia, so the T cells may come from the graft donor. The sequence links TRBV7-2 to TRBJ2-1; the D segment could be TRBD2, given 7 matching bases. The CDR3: CASSPRGRAGGEQFF. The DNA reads TGTGCCAGCAGCCCAAGGGGGAGGGCCGGGGGTGAGCAGTTCTTC.